One and the same sample provided the 28 T cell receptor beta chains below, sequenced in a study of cytomegalovirus exposure and HLA in healthy donors. Measured with immunoSEQ multiplex PCR; TCRdb has only the in-frame clones, and not every one. The table lists 200,000 to 300,000 clones, 86% of them singletons. The sequencing sample was made of PBMCs. These receptors were collected from a woman under 40 in good health and CMV-seropositive.

This sequence joins TRBV29-1 and TRBJ2-1; 10 bases are shared with TRBD2. V was clipped by 0 bases and J by 5 bases; unmatched bases: 10. Germline CDR1 is SQVTM and CDR2 is ANQGSEA. There are 17 residues in the CDR3. The CDR3 coding sequence is TGCAGCGTTGAAGAGGCTAGCGGGAGTCTTCAAAACAATGAGCAGTTCTTC. It translates to CSVEEASGSLQNNEQFF.

This chain joins TRBV19 and TRBJ2-1; TRBD2 aligns across 9 bases. The J segment lost 9 bases and the V segment lost 7 bases, leaving 10 bases of the junction unmatched. This CDR3 region has 14 residues. Germline CDR1 reads LNHDA; CDR2 reads SQIVND (reference sequence). The CDR3: CASTLSPSGIEQFF. As DNA, the CDR3 is TGTGCCAGTACCCTTTCGCCTAGCGGGATTGAGCAGTTCTTC.

This clone was seen just once. The chain has TRBV6-5 and TRBJ2-3; unclear D gene. The V end lost 3 bases, the J end lost 6 bases, and 7 bases lay between the germline ends. Germline CDR1 MNHEY, CDR2 SVGAGI. The CDR3 consists of 12 residues. In DNA form, the CDR3 reads TGTGCCAGCAGTTATCCGAGCGATACGCAGTATTTT. It codes for CASSYPSDTQYF.

The chain is built from TRBV6-6 and TRBJ1-3; 9 bases are shared with TRBD1. V lost 1 base and J lost 0; bases outside the gene matches: 1. The germline gives CDR1 MNHNY, CDR2 SVGAGI (reference sequence). CDR3 length: 16 residues. The CDR3 bases are TGTGCCAGCAGTTACTGGGACAGGGACTCTGGAAACACCATATATTTT. Protein sequence: CASSYWDRDSGNTIYF.

The chain links TRBV19 to TRBJ1-2; D not resolved. V dropped 7 bases and J dropped 2 bases, with 8 bases sitting between them. CDR1 is LNHDA and CDR2 is SQIVND in the germline V gene (reference sequence). The CDR3 is made up of 12 amino acids. CDR3 amino acids: CASMGVNYGYTF. CDR3 coding DNA: TGTGCCAGTATGGGAGTAAACTATGGCTACACCTTC.

The chain recombines TRBV19 with TRBJ1-2; D not resolved. This CDR3 has 14 residues. V shed 5 bases and J shed 2 bases, with 12 bases lying between them. Germline V lookup: CDR1 LNHDA, CDR2 SQIVND (reference sequence). This chain's CDR3 is CASSVGSTNYGYTF. The CDR3 nucleotides read TGTGCCAGTAGTGTAGGCTCTACGAACTATGGCTACACCTTC.

The V gene is TRBV7-2, the J gene TRBJ2-4, with TRBD2 as a possible D gene (5 bases). The germline CDR1 and CDR2 sequences are SGHTA and FQGNSA. This CDR3 has 15 residues. V was shortened by 5 bases and J by 2 bases, with 13 bases between the two germline ends. Here the CDR3 DNA reads TGTGCCAGCAGCCCCCAGAGGGTGCCCAAAAACATTCAGTACTTC. Amino acid sequence: CASSPQRVPKNIQYF.

The genes are TRBV9 and TRBJ2-7; 10 nucleotides align to TRBD1. Germline lookup yields CDR1 SGDLS and CDR2 YYNGEE. This CDR3 is built from 15 residues. The V gene end was trimmed by 2 bases and the J gene end by 7 bases; junction bases not matched to a gene: 9. CDR3 sequence (DNA): TGTGCCAGCAGCGTCCATGTGGGACAGGGGAGTGAGCAGTACTTC. It yields the protein CASSVHVGQGSEQYF.

V and J are TRBV30 and TRBJ2-2, with unresolved D. Trimming took 0 bases from V and 1 from J, leaving 6 bases between them. The germline V gene has CDR1 GTSNPN and CDR2 SVGIG (reference sequence). This CDR3 has 14 amino acids. CDR3 sequence reads: CAWSVHGNTGELFF. CDR3 nucleotides: TGTGCCTGGAGTGTACATGGGAACACCGGGGAGCTGTTTTTT.

In this sample, this clone turned up once. The chain joins TRBV9 to TRBJ2-7; the match to TRBD2 covers 7 bases. Trimming took 5 bases from V and 2 from J; bases not matched to a gene: 7. The CDR3 covers 14 residues. Per germline, CDR1 SGDLS and CDR2 YYNGEE. CDR3 nucleotide sequence: TGTGCCAGCAGTGGGCTAGCGGAGGCCTACGAGCAGTACTTC. This gives the protein CASSGLAEAYEQYF.

This chain connects TRBV7-9 to TRBJ1-5; 10 bases align to TRBD1. Trimming took 6 bases from V and 2 from J; bases not matched to a gene: 13. The length of the CDR3 is 18 residues. Germline assignment: CDR1 SEHNR and CDR2 FQNEAQ (reference sequence). The CDR3 here is CASSPGGTGVFGNQPQHF. The CDR3 region has the DNA TGTGCCAGCAGTCCCGGAGGGACAGGGGTTTTTGGCAATCAGCCCCAGCATTTT.

The chain is built from TRBV2 and TRBJ1-5, with unresolved D. V lost 0 bases and J 1 base, leaving 13 bases between the germline ends. The CDR3 is 17 amino acids. CDR1 and CDR2 from the germline V gene are SNHLY and FYNNEI. CDR3 sequence: CASSEASWEVSNQPQHF. The CDR3 nucleotides are TGTGCCAGCAGTGAAGCGTCATGGGAGGTCAGCAATCAGCCCCAGCATTTT.

The J gene is TRBJ1-5, the V gene TRBV18, with 10 bases matching TRBD1. This CDR3 region has 16 residues. V lost 2 bases to trimming and J lost 9 bases; unmatched junction nucleotides: 10. CDR1 is KGHSH and CDR2 is LQKENI in the germline V gene. The CDR3 protein is CASSPEGTGVARPQHF. CDR3 DNA: TGTGCCAGCTCACCAGAGGGGACAGGGGTCGCTCGGCCCCAGCATTTT.

This clone was seen only once. The V and J genes are TRBV19 and TRBJ1-5; 7 bases map to TRBD1. With 8 bases clipped from V and 3 bases from J, the junction kept 13 bases outside the gene matches. CDR1 LNHDA and CDR2 SQIVND come from the germline V gene (reference sequence). The CDR3 has 16 amino acids. The CDR3 reads CASRDRALISNQPQHF. The CDR3 DNA reads TGTGCCAGTCGAGACAGGGCCCTCATCTCCAATCAGCCCCAGCATTTT.

This chain links TRBV19 with TRBJ1-5, with 8 bases lining up with TRBD1. Unmatched junction bases numbered 18, after V lost 5 bases and J lost 0 bases. The CDR3 runs to 20 residues. Germline assignment: CDR1 LNHDA and CDR2 SQIVND (reference sequence). CDR3 DNA: TGTGCCAGTAGTCGGGATCGTTCGGGACAGGTATTGTTTAGCAATCAGCCCCAGCATTTT. Translating gives CASSRDRSGQVLFSNQPQHF.

V is TRBV6-5 and J is TRBJ1-4; no reliable D call. The CDR3 contains 15 residues. Germline V gene data show CDR1 as MNHEY and CDR2 as SVGAGI. The V and J ends lost 0 bases and 7 bases respectively, with 12 bases between them. The CDR3 here is CASSYSSQTLEKLFF. The CDR3 DNA reads TGTGCCAGCAGTTACTCTTCGCAGACTCTTGAAAAACTGTTTTTT.

The J gene is TRBJ2-1, the V gene TRBV5-1; 8 bases line up with TRBD2. The germline gives CDR1 SGHRS, CDR2 YFSETQ. V lost 1 base, J lost 10 bases, and 22 bases stayed unmatched. There are 19 residues in the CDR3. The CDR3 DNA reads TGCGCCAGCAGCTTGACTCCTTTTATGCCGACTAGCGCGACTGGAGAGCAGTTCTTC. Its protein is CASSLTPFMPTSATGEQFF. The whole variable domain, filled in from reference TRBV5-1 and TRBJ2-1, reads KAGVTQTPRYLIKTRGQQVTLSCSPISGHRSVSWYQQTPGQGLQFLFEYFSETQRNKGNFPGRFSGRQFSNSRSEMNVSTLELGDSALYLCASSLTPFMPTSATGEQFFGPGTRLTVL.

The chain carries TRBV5-1 and TRBJ2-3; the D is unclear. The germline V and J ends were trimmed by 3 bases and 5 bases, with 7 bases remaining between them. The CDR3 consists of 12 residues. In germline, CDR1 is SGHRS, CDR2 YFSETQ. The CDR3 protein is CASSSSGDTQYF. CDR3 sequence (DNA): TGCGCCAGCAGCTCCAGTGGAGATACGCAGTATTTT.

V and J are TRBV2 and TRBJ2-1, with no clear D. Germline assignment: CDR1 SNHLY and CDR2 FYNNEI. The CDR3 spans 13 residues. V gave up 9 bases and J gave up 3 bases, with 12 bases separating them. The CDR3 is CASPLVYYNEQFF. The DNA for the CDR3 is TGTGCCAGTCCTCTCGTCTACTACAATGAGCAGTTCTTC.

The V and J genes are TRBV7-6 and TRBJ1-1; no reliable D call. The germline V and J ends were trimmed by 1 base and 4 bases, with 10 bases remaining between them. CDR1 is SGHVS and CDR2 is FNYEAQ in the germline V gene. CDR3 size: 14 residues. The CDR3 region is CASSLGEGGTEAFF. The CDR3 bases are TGTGCCAGCAGCTTAGGAGAGGGAGGCACTGAAGCTTTCTTT.

V gene TRBV27 combines with J gene TRBJ2-1; 11 bases fit TRBD2. V dropped 6 bases and J dropped 7; count of bases not matched to a gene: 8. The length of the CDR3 is 15 residues. Germline V gene lookup returns CDR1 MNHEY and CDR2 SMNVEV (reference sequence). As DNA, the CDR3 is TGTGCCAGCAGGACTAGCGGGACCAGGTTGAATGAGCAGTTCTTC. Protein: CASRTSGTRLNEQFF.

This chain connects TRBV11-3 to TRBJ2-6, with TRBD1 matching 7 bases. The CDR3 is 19 amino acids. CDR1 and CDR2 (germline): SGHNT, YENEEA. The ends lost 5 bases at V and 0 bases at J; junction bases unmatched: 13. DNA of the CDR3: TGTGCCAGCAGCGGACGCCCCGGACAGGATTCCTCTGGGGCCAACGTCCTGACTTTC. Amino acid sequence: CASSGRPGQDSSGANVLTF. The full variable domain, rest sourced from reference TRBV11-3 and TRBJ2-6, is EAGVVQSPRYKIIEKKQPVAFWCNPISGHNTLYWYLQNLGQGPELLIRYENEEAVDDSQLPKDRFSAERLKGVDSTLKIQPAELGDSAVYLCASSGRPGQDSSGANVLTFGAGSRLTVL.

V gene TRBV7-3 combines with J gene TRBJ2-2; a weak D match, TRBD2 (6 bases). V shed 3 bases and J shed 4 bases, with 12 bases lying between them. Germline CDR1 and CDR2: SGHTA and FQGTGA. The CDR3 is 15 residues long. The CDR3: CASSFGGMVTGELFF. The CDR3 bases are TGTGCCAGCAGCTTTGGGGGGATGGTCACCGGGGAGCTGTTTTTT.

The chain employs TRBV11-3 and TRBJ1-1; tentatively, D is TRBD1 (5 bases). V lost 3 bases, J lost 2 bases, and 13 bases lay in between. Germline-derived CDR1 and CDR2 are SGHNT and YENEEA. The CDR3 contains 15 residues. The CDR3 DNA reads as TGTGCCAGCAGCTTGTTGTCGACAGCTAACACTGAAGCTTTCTTT. Its translation: CASSLLSTANTEAFF.

The chain recombines TRBV2 with TRBJ2-7; tentative D call: TRBD2 (5 bases). The germline gives CDR1 SNHLY, CDR2 FYNNEI. The ends were cut back, 2 bases at V and 0 bases at J, with 11 bases in the middle. The CDR3 totals 15 residues. CDR3 amino acids: CASSESLVPSYEQYF. The CDR3, as DNA: TGTGCCAGCAGTGAATCACTAGTTCCCTCCTACGAGCAGTACTTC. Drawing the rest from reference TRBV2 and TRBJ2-7, the complete variable domain is EPEVTQTPSHQVTQMGQEVILRCVPISNHLYFYWYRQILGQKVEFLVSFYNNEISEKSEIFDDQFSVERPDGSNFTLKIRSTKLEDSAMYFCASSESLVPSYEQYFGPGTRLTVT.

The chain has TRBV25-1 and TRBJ1-2; possibly TRBD1 for D (5 bases). CDR1 and CDR2 (germline): MGHDK, SYGVNS. Trimming pared 4 bases from V and 8 bases from J, leaving 14 bases between. The CDR3 length is 13 residues. The CDR3, as DNA: TGTGCCAGCAGTGCCTTGCGGGGGTACGGCTACACCTTC. It translates to CASSALRGYGYTF.

The chain recombines TRBV9 with TRBJ2-1; D remains ambiguous. CDR3 size: 13 residues. V gave up 0 bases and J gave up 9 bases, with 10 bases separating them. Germline CDR1 SGDLS, CDR2 YYNGEE. This CDR3 is CASSVAQFGEQFF. CDR3 nucleotide sequence: TGTGCCAGCAGCGTAGCCCAATTCGGTGAGCAGTTCTTC.

This chain joins TRBV30 and TRBJ2-5, with TRBD2 matching 7 bases. CDR3 length equals 17 residues. Germline V gives CDR1 GTSNPN, CDR2 SVGIG (reference sequence). The V and J ends lost 4 bases and 5 bases, in that order; junction bases with no gene match: 19. This chain's CDR3 is CAWTKTMLAVRAETQYF. DNA for the CDR3: TGTGCCTGGACCAAGACGATGCTAGCGGTCCGGGCCGAGACCCAGTACTTC.